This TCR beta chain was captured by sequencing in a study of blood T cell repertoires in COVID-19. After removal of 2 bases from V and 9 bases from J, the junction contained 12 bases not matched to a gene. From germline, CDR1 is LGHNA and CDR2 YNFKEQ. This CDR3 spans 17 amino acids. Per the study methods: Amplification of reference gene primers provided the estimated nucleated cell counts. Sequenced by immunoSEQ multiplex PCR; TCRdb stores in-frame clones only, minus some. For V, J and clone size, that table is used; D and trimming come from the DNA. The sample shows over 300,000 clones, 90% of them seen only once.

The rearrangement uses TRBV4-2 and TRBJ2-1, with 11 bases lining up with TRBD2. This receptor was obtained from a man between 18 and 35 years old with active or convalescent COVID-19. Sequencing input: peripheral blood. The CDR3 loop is CASSQRLASGGPGEQFF. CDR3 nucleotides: TGTGCCAGCAGCCAAAGATTGGCTAGCGGGGGGCCCGGTGAGCAGTTCTTC.